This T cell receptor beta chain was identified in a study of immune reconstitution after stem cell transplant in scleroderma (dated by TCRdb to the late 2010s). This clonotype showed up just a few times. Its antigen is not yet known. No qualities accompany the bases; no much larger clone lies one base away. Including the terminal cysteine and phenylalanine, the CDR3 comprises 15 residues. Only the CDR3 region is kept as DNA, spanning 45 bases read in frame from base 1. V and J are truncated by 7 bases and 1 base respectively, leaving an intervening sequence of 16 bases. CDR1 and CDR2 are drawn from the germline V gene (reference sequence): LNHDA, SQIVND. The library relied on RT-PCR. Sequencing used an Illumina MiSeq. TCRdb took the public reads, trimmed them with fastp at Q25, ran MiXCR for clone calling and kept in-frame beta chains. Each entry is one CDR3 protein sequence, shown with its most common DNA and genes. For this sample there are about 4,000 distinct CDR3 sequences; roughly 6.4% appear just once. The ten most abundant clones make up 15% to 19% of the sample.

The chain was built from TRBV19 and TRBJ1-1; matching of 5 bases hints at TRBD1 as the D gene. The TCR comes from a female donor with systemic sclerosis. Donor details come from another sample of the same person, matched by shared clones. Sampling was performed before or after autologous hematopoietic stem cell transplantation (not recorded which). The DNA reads TGTGCCAGTATTCGGTGGGGGATTGGGAACACTGAAGCTTTCTTT. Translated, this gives CASIRWGIGNTEAFF.